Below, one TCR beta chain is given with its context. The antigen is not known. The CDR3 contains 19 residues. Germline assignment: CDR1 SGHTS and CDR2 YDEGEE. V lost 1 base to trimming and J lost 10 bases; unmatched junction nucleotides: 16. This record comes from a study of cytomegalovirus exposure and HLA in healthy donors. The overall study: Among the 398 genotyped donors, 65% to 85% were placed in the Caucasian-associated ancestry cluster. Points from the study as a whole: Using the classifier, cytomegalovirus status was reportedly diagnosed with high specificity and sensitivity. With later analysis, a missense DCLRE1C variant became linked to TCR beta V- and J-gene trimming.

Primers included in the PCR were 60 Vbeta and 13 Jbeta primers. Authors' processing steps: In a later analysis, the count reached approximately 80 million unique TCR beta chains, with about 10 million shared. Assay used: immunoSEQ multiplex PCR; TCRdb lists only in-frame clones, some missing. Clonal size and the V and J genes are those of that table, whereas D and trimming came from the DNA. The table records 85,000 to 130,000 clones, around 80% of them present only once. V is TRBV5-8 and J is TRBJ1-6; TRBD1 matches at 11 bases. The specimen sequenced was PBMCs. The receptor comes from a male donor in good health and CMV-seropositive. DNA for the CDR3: TGTGCCAGCAGCTTGTTCGGAGGGACAGGGGGTAGGCTACAGTCACCCCTCCACTTT. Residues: CASSLFGGTGGRLQSPLHF.